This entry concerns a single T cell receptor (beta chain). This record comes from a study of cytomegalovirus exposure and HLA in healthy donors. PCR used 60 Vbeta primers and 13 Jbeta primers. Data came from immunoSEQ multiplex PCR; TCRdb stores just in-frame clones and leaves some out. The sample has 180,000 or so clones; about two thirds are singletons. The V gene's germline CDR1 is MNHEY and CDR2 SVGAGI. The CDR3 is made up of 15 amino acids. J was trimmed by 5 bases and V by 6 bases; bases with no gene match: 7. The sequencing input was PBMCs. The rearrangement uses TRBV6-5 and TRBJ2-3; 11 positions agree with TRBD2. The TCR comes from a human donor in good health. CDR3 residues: CASSLLAGGLDTQYF. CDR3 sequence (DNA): TGTGCCAGCAGCCTTTTAGCGGGGGGGCTAGATACGCAGTATTTT.